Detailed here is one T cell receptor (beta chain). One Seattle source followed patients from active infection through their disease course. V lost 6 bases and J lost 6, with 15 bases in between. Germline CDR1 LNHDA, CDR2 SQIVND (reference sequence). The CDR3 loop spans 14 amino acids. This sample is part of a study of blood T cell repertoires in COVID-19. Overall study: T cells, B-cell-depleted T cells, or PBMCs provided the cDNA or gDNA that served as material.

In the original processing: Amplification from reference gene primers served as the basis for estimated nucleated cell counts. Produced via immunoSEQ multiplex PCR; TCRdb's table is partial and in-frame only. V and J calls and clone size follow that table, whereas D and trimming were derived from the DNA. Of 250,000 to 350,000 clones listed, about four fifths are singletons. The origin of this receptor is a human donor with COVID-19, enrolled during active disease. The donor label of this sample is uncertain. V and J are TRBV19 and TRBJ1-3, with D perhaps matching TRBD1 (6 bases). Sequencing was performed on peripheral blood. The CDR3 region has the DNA TGTGCCAGTAGGACAATACAGGGTCTAAACACCATATATTTT. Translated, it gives CASRTIQGLNTIYF.